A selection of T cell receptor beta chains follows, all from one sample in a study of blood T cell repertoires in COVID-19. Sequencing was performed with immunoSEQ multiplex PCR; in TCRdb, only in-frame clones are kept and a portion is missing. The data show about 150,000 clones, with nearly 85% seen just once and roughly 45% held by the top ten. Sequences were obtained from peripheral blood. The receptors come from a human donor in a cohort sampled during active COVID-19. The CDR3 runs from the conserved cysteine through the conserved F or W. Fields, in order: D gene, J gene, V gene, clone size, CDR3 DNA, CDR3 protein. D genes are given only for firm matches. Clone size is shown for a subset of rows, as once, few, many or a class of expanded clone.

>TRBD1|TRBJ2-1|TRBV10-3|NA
TGTGCCGTCTCCGGGACAGGGTCCCCGCGACGCTACAATGAGCAGTTCTTC
CAVSGTGSPRRYNEQFF
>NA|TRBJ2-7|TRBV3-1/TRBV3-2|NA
TGTGCCAGCAGCCCCGTTAGGCAGGGTTCCTACGAGCAGTACTTC
CASSPVRQGSYEQYF
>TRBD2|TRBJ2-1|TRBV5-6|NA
TGTGCCAGCAGCTTGCCGACGGGAGGCTCCTACAATGAGCAGTTCTTC
CASSLPTGGSYNEQFF
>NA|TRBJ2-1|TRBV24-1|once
TGTGCCACCAGTCTACAACCAGGCAATGAGCAGTTCTTC
CATSLQPGNEQFF
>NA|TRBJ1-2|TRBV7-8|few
TGTGCCAGCAGCCGGGACAATTATAACTATGGCTACACCTTC
CASSRDNYNYGYTF
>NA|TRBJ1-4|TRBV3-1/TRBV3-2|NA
TGTGCCAGCAGCCTTCGGCAGGGTAATGAAAAACTGTTTTTT
CASSLRQGNEKLFF
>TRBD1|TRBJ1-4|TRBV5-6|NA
TGTGCCAGCAGCTTGACAGGGGGGAATGAAAAACTGTTTTTT
CASSLTGGNEKLFF
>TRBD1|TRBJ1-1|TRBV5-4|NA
TGTGCCAGCAGGAAGGCGACAGGGGCTAACACTGAAGCTTTCTTT
CASRKATGANTEAFF
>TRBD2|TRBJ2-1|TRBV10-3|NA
TGTGCCATCAGTACCCCTAGCGGGAGGGCCGATGAGCAGTTCTTC
CAISTPSGRADEQFF
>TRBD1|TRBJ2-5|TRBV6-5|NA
TGTGCCAGCAGACTCGACAGGGGGCAAGAGACCCAGTACTTC
CASRLDRGQETQYF
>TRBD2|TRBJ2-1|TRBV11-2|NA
TGTGCCAGCAGCTTGTTAGCGGGAGGGCTTTTCAATGAGCAGTTCTTC
CASSLLAGGLFNEQFF